The 14 T cell receptor beta chains below all came from one sample that was sequenced in a study of T-cell reconstitution after alpha-beta-depleted transplantation in children. Library preparation (for TCRbeta) was performed with unique molecular identifiers. TCRdb re-called the PCR reads with MiXCR, one entry per CDR3 protein. Seen here are 70,000 or so distinct CDR3 sequences, approximately 11% observed once, and the top ten hold about 13%. The material sequenced was PBMCs, taken before TCRalphabeta/CD19-depleted stem cell transplant. The receptors here all came from a boy aged 10-17 years with acute myeloid leukemia, due to receive a stem cell transplant.

Many counts were recorded for this clonotype. The chain has TRBV28 and TRBJ2-4; tentatively, D is TRBD2 (6 bases). The V end lost 6 bases, the J end lost 0 bases, and 6 bases lay between the germline ends. The CDR3 spans 13 residues. CDR1 and CDR2 from the germline V gene are MDHEN and SYDVKM. The CDR3 is CASRGLAKNIQYF. In DNA, the CDR3 is TGTGCCAGCAGGGGACTAGCCAAAAACATTCAGTACTTC. The full variable domain, in which reference TRBV28 and TRBJ2-4 provide the parts outside the CDR3, is DVKVTQSSRYLVKRTGEKVFLECVQDMDHENMFWYRQDPGLGLRLIYFSYDVKMKEKGDIPEGYSVSREKKERFSLILESASTNQTSMYLCASRGLAKNIQYFGAGTRLSVL.

This clonotype showed up many times. V is TRBV20-1 and J is TRBJ2-3, with 7 bases aligning to TRBD2. The CDR3 is made up of 16 amino acids. Germline V CDR1 and CDR2: DFQATT, SNEGSKA (reference sequence). V gave up 0 bases and J gave up 6 bases; unmatched junction bases: 12. The CDR3 spells CSARDRRRGGLDTQYF. CDR3 DNA: TGCAGTGCTAGAGATCGTAGGAGGGGAGGGTTGGATACGCAGTATTTT.

The V and J genes are TRBV12-3 or TRBV12-4 and TRBJ1-2, with 9 positions matching TRBD1. Trimming at V came to 11 bases and at J to 0 bases, leaving 22 bases not matched to a gene. The length of the CDR3 is 19 residues. CDR3: CACTFPTGGQGEANYGYTF. Written as DNA, the CDR3 is TGTGCCTGCACCTTCCCAACTGGGGGACAGGGTGAAGCTAACTATGGCTACACCTTC.

Concerning this clonotype: This may arise from a read error, as a much more abundant clone is one base away. The chain joins TRBV11-2 to TRBJ1-1; tentatively, D is TRBD1 (5 bases). Trimming removed 1 base from V and 2 bases from J, with 14 bases in between. Germline loops: CDR1 SGHAT, CDR2 FQNNGV. The CDR3 totals 16 residues. In nucleotides, the CDR3 is TGTGCCAGCAGCTTAGGTCCGGGACGGAGTAACACTGAAGCTTTCTTT. Encoded protein: CASSLGPGRSNTEAFF. The entire variable domain, with the rest obtained from reference TRBV11-2 and TRBJ1-1, is as follows: EAGVAQSPRYKIIEKRQSVAFWCNPISGHATLYWYQQILGQGPKLLIQFQNNGVVDDSQLPKDRFSAERLKGVDSTLKIQPAKLEDSAVYLCASSLGPGRSNTEAFFGQGTRLTVV.

This clonotype has ten or more counts. The J gene is TRBJ2-5, the V gene TRBV7-2; 12 positions agree with TRBD2. Germline-derived CDR1 and CDR2 are SGHTA and FQGNSA. The CDR3 consists of 16 residues. The J segment lost 2 bases and the V segment lost 5 bases, leaving 6 bases of the junction unmatched. CDR3 in amino acids: CASSLWTSGTQETQYF. CDR3 bases: TGTGCCAGCAGCCTCTGGACTAGCGGGACTCAAGAGACCCAGTACTTC.

This clonotype has a count of ten or more. The chain uses TRBV3-1 and TRBJ1-5; no clear D. The V end was cut by 0 bases, the J end by 6 bases, with 15 bases between. Per germline, CDR1 LGHDT and CDR2 YNNKEL (reference sequence). CDR3 size: 16 residues. CDR3 coding DNA: TGTGCCAGCAGCCAAGACCCCCCGGGTTTGGGTCAGCCCCAGCATTTT. Amino acids: CASSQDPPGLGQPQHF.

This clonotype was picked up many times. J is TRBJ2-5 and V is TRBV20-1; a possible D gene is TRBD1 (5 bases). Between the trimmed V and J ends, which lost 6 bases and 5 bases, there was a span of 16 bases. There are 13 residues in the CDR3. Germline assignment: CDR1 DFQATT and CDR2 SNEGSKA (reference sequence). The CDR3 loop reads CSAHEGAFETQYF. In DNA form, the CDR3 reads TGCAGTGCCCACGAAGGGGCCTTTGAGACCCAGTACTTC.

This clonotype was seen at least ten times. The chain is built from TRBV29-1 and TRBJ2-5, with 10 bases fitting TRBD2. V shed 7 bases, J shed 3 bases, and the junction held 8 bases outside the gene matches. Looked up from germline, CDR1 is SQVTM and CDR2 is ANQGSEA. There are 14 residues in the CDR3. The CDR3 DNA reads TGCAGCGCCGGGGGGCTAGCGGGGGAAGAGACCCAGTACTTC. Its translation is CSAGGLAGEETQYF.

This clonotype was seen at least ten times. The chain joins TRBV6-5 to TRBJ1-6; D not resolved. This CDR3 is built from 15 residues. Germline V gene sequence: CDR1 MNHEY, CDR2 SVGAGI. The V end was cut by 0 bases, the J end by 6 bases, with 9 bases between. CDR3 in DNA: TGTGCCAGCAGTTACTCCGGCTCGTCTAATTCACCCCTCCACTTT. Protein: CASSYSGSSNSPLHF.

In this sample, this clonotype turned up many times. The V call is TRBV20-1, the J call TRBJ2-1; possibly TRBD2 for D (7 bases). Between the trimmed V and J ends, which lost 5 bases and 8 bases, there was a span of 25 bases. Germline CDR1 is DFQATT and CDR2 is SNEGSKA (reference sequence). This CDR3 is 16 amino acids long. This CDR3 is CSAEGGAGTKVYEQFF. The CDR3 DNA reads as TGCAGTGCTGAGGGGGGGGCGGGAACAAAGGTCTATGAGCAGTTCTTC.

This clonotype was picked up many times. The chain uses TRBV12-3 or TRBV12-4 and TRBJ2-6; the match to TRBD1 covers 8 bases. CDR3 size: 18 residues. The J segment lost 0 bases and the V segment lost 3 bases, leaving 7 bases of the junction unmatched. This CDR3 is CASSFRTGPTSGANVLTF. The CDR3 DNA reads as TGTGCCAGCAGTTTTCGGACAGGGCCTACCTCTGGGGCCAACGTCCTGACTTTC.

This clonotype was observed at least ten times. V usage is TRBV7-9 and J usage is TRBJ2-5; 7 bases agree with TRBD1. The CDR3 consists of 13 residues. Looked up from germline, CDR1 is SEHNR and CDR2 is FQNEAQ (reference sequence). Trimming cost V 7 bases and J 5 bases; bases outside gene matches: 7. This CDR3 is CASNRDSQETQYF. CDR3 DNA: TGTGCCAGCAACCGGGACAGTCAGGAGACCCAGTACTTC. Using reference TRBV7-9 and TRBJ2-5 for the parts outside the CDR3, the full variable domain is DTGVSQNPRHKITKRGQNVTFRCDPISEHNRLYWYRQTLGQGPEFLTYFQNEAQLEKSRLLSDRFSAERPKGSFSTLEIQRTEQGDSAMYLCASNRDSQETQYFGPGTRLLVL.

This clonotype was seen many times. The chain uses TRBV7-8 and TRBJ2-3; D may be TRBD1 (5 bases). CDR3 length: 18 residues. From germline, CDR1 is SGHVS and CDR2 FQNEAQ. V lost 4 bases and J 8 bases, leaving 28 bases between the germline ends. The CDR3 region is CASSSQPTALSFSVTQYF. The CDR3 DNA reads TGTGCCAGCAGCTCGCAACCGACAGCCCTGAGTTTTTCCGTTACGCAGTATTTT.

The chain is built from TRBV23-1 and TRBJ1-3; no clear D gene. TRBV23-1 is an open reading frame, and its role is uncertain. The CDR3 runs to 12 residues. Trimming took off 8 bases at V and 0 bases at J, with 5 bases between the two ends. The CDR3 coding sequence is TGCGCCAGCCGTCGCTCTGGAAACACCATATATTTT. Amino acids: CASRRSGNTIYF.